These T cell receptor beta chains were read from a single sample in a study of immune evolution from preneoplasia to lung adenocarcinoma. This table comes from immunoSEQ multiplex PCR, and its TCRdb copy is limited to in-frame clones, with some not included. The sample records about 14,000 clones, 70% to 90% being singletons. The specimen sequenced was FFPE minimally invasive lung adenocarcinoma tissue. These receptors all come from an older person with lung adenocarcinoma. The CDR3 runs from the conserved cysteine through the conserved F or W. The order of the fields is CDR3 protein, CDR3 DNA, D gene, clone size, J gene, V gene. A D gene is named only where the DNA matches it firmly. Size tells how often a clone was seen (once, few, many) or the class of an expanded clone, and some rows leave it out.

CDR3: CASARSGTGVVGYTF
DNA: TGTGCCAGCGCACGGAGCGGGACAGGGGTCGTTGGCTACACCTTC
D: TRBD1
size: NA
J: TRBJ1-2
V: TRBV6-5

CDR3: CASSEDVGEAFF
DNA: TGTGCCAGCAGTGAAGACGTGGGGGAAGCTTTCTTT
D: NA
size: NA
J: TRBJ1-1
V: TRBV6-1

CDR3: CASSQGPDTGANVLTF
DNA: TGTGCCAGCAGCCAAGGGCCGGATACTGGGGCCAACGTCCTGACTTTC
D: NA
size: NA
J: TRBJ2-6
V: TRBV4-2

CDR3: CSVGGPSGSYEQFF
DNA: TGCAGCGTTGGCGGCCCTAGCGGGAGCTATGAGCAGTTCTTC
D: TRBD2
size: NA
J: TRBJ2-1
V: TRBV29-1

CDR3: CASSVSQSHDTIYF
DNA: TGTGCCAGCAGCGTCAGCCAGAGTCACGACACCATATATTTT
D: NA
size: NA
J: TRBJ1-3
V: TRBV9

CDR3: CASSLQRDTEAFF
DNA: TGTGCCAGCAGCTTACAAAGGGACACTGAAGCTTTCTTT
D: NA
size: NA
J: TRBJ1-1
V: TRBV11-1

CDR3: CASSNPGTITYEQYF
DNA: TGTGCCAGCAGCAATCCCGGGACAATCACCTACGAGCAGTACTTC
D: NA
size: NA
J: TRBJ2-7
V: TRBV28

CDR3: CAISDAGGTGELFF
DNA: TGTGCCATCAGTGACGCAGGGGGCACCGGGGAGCTGTTTTTT
D: TRBD1
size: NA
J: TRBJ2-2
V: TRBV10-3

CDR3: CASSLGGPYGYTF
DNA: TGTGCCAGCAGTTTGGGGGGCCCCTATGGCTACACCTTC
D: NA
size: NA
J: TRBJ1-2
V: TRBV28

CDR3: CASSGDTSGVGTQYF
DNA: TGCGCCAGCAGCGGGGATACTAGCGGGGTTGGTACGCAGTATTTT
D: TRBD2
size: NA
J: TRBJ2-3
V: TRBV5-1

CDR3: CASSGTGGMGYTF
DNA: TGTGCCAGCAGTGGGACAGGGGGGATGGGCTACACCTTC
D: TRBD1
size: NA
J: TRBJ1-2
V: TRBV6-1

CDR3: CASSSTSRFSYEQYF
DNA: TGTGCCAGCAGTTCGACTAGCCGCTTCTCCTACGAGCAGTACTTC
D: TRBD2
size: NA
J: TRBJ2-7
V: TRBV27

CDR3: CAWMLGGTNEKLFF
DNA: TGTGCCTGGATGCTCGGGGGCACTAATGAAAAACTGTTTTTT
D: NA
size: NA
J: TRBJ1-4
V: TRBV30

CDR3: CASLKTSGSVEAFF
DNA: TGTGCCAGTCTTAAGACGTCTGGGTCTGTAGAAGCTTTCTTT
D: NA
size: NA
J: TRBJ1-1
V: TRBV6-1

CDR3: CASSLVPTRKRGETQYF
DNA: TGTGCCAGCAGCTTAGTTCCGACTAGGAAGAGGGGAGAGACCCAGTACTTC
D: NA
size: NA
J: TRBJ2-5
V: TRBV7-3

CDR3: CATWGGSYEQYF
DNA: TGTGCCACATGGGGTGGCTCCTACGAGCAGTACTTC
D: NA
size: NA
J: TRBJ2-7
V: TRBV6-6

CDR3: CASSLSRTVSYTF
DNA: TGTGCCAGCAGCTTATCCCGGACAGTTAGCTACACCTTC
D: NA
size: NA
J: TRBJ1-2
V: TRBV7-8

CDR3: CASSLAYYEQYF
DNA: TGTGCCAGCAGTTTAGCGTACTACGAGCAGTACTTC
D: NA
size: NA
J: TRBJ2-7
V: TRBV28

CDR3: CAWKIQEANYGYTF
DNA: TGTGCCTGGAAGATACAGGAGGCTAACTATGGCTACACCTTC
D: NA
size: NA
J: TRBJ1-2
V: TRBV30

CDR3: CASSARGAPYF
DNA: TGTGCCAGCAGTGCCCGGGGAGCCCCGTACTTC
D: NA
size: NA
J: TRBJ2-5
V: TRBV6-1

CDR3: CASSSLPGFDGYTF
DNA: TGTGCCAGCAGTTCTTTACCGGGTTTCGATGGCTACACCTTC
D: NA
size: once
J: TRBJ1-2
V: TRBV28

CDR3: CASSSLRGRAEAFF
DNA: TGTGCCAGCAGTTCACTCCGGGGGCGGGCTGAAGCTTTCTTT
D: NA
size: NA
J: TRBJ1-1
V: TRBV6-5

CDR3: CAISAGAPSTGELFF
DNA: TGTGCCATTTCAGCAGGGGCTCCTTCCACCGGGGAGCTGTTTTTT
D: NA
size: NA
J: TRBJ2-2
V: TRBV10-3

CDR3: CASSITGGRITGELFF
DNA: TGTGCCAGTAGTATAACAGGGGGCCGTATCACCGGGGAGCTGTTTTTT
D: TRBD1
size: NA
J: TRBJ2-2
V: TRBV19

CDR3: CASSLVPGRVNTEAFF
DNA: TGTGCCAGCAGCTTAGTGCCAGGGCGGGTGAACACTGAAGCTTTCTTT
D: NA
size: NA
J: TRBJ1-1
V: TRBV11-2

CDR3: CASRGTIAGELFF
DNA: TGCGCCAGCAGAGGGACTATCGCCGGGGAGCTGTTTTTT
D: TRBD2
size: NA
J: TRBJ2-2
V: TRBV10-1

CDR3: CSVGTDFYGYTF
DNA: TGCAGCGTTGGGACAGATTTCTATGGCTACACCTTC
D: NA
size: NA
J: TRBJ1-2
V: TRBV29-1

CDR3: CASRVRKIGGGNQPQHF
DNA: TGTGCCAGCAGGGTCCGAAAAATTGGGGGGGGCAATCAGCCCCAGCATTTT
D: NA
size: NA
J: TRBJ1-5
V: TRBV7-2

CDR3: CASKPGINQPQHF
DNA: TGTGCCAGCAAACCAGGGATTAATCAGCCCCAGCATTTT
D: NA
size: NA
J: TRBJ1-5
V: TRBV6-5

CDR3: CASSEVWEATDTQYF
DNA: TGTGCCAGCAGTGAAGTGTGGGAGGCAACAGATACGCAGTATTTT
D: NA
size: NA
J: TRBJ2-3
V: TRBV2

CDR3: CASKRDRDANYGYTF
DNA: TGTGCCAGCAAGAGAGACCGGGACGCTAACTATGGCTACACCTTC
D: NA
size: NA
J: TRBJ1-2
V: TRBV27

CDR3: CASNRGLVYEQYF
DNA: TGTGCCAGCAACAGGGGGCTAGTCTACGAGCAGTACTTC
D: TRBD1
size: NA
J: TRBJ2-7
V: TRBV6-1

CDR3: CSVEGGARAYNEQFF
DNA: TGCAGCGTTGAAGGGGGGGCCCGGGCCTACAATGAGCAGTTCTTC
D: NA
size: NA
J: TRBJ2-1
V: TRBV29-1

CDR3: CASSVDAGGPSTGELFF
DNA: TGTGCCAGCAGCGTAGATGCGGGGGGGCCGAGCACCGGGGAGCTGTTTTTT
D: TRBD2
size: NA
J: TRBJ2-2
V: TRBV9

CDR3: CASSQEGGVMYF
DNA: TGTGCCAGCAGCCAAGAAGGAGGGGTGATGTACTTC
D: NA
size: NA
J: TRBJ2-7
V: TRBV14

CDR3: CASKAQGGDTQYF
DNA: TGTGCCAGTAAGGCCCAGGGCGGAGATACGCAGTATTTT
D: NA
size: NA
J: TRBJ2-3
V: TRBV19

CDR3: CSGRRTEAFF
DNA: TGCAGTGGTCGGAGGACTGAAGCTTTCTTT
D: NA
size: NA
J: TRBJ1-1
V: TRBV20-1

CDR3: CASSPVGATSYEQYF
DNA: TGTGCCAGCAGCCCGGTCGGGGCGACCTCCTACGAGCAGTACTTC
D: NA
size: NA
J: TRBJ2-7
V: TRBV6-5

CDR3: CASSLRPSGGGIQYF
DNA: TGTGCCAGCAGTTTAAGGCCTAGCGGGGGGGGTATTCAGTACTTC
D: TRBD2
size: NA
J: TRBJ2-4
V: TRBV28

CDR3: CASSLVTGDADTQYF
DNA: TGTGCCAGCAGCTTAGTCACAGGGGACGCAGATACGCAGTATTTT
D: TRBD1
size: NA
J: TRBJ2-3
V: TRBV7-9

CDR3: CASSLGGYSGNTIYF
DNA: TGTGCCAGCAGCTTAGGGGGGTACTCTGGAAACACCATATATTTT
D: NA
size: once
J: TRBJ1-3
V: TRBV11-2

CDR3: CASSRPGDTQYF
DNA: TGTGCCAGCAGTAGACCAGGGGATACGCAGTATTTT
D: NA
size: NA
J: TRBJ2-3
V: TRBV6-1

CDR3: CASSPRVSGNTIYF
DNA: TGTGCCAGCAGCCCCCGGGTCTCTGGAAACACCATATATTTT
D: NA
size: NA
J: TRBJ1-3
V: TRBV6-5

CDR3: CASSFFLMNTEAFF
DNA: TGTGCCAGCAGCTTTTTTCTCATGAACACTGAAGCTTTCTTT
D: NA
size: once
J: TRBJ1-1
V: TRBV5-5

CDR3: CASSLGSGGVTEAFF
DNA: TGTGCCAGCAGCTTAGGGTCAGGGGGGGTCACTGAAGCTTTCTTT
D: TRBD1
size: NA
J: TRBJ1-1
V: TRBV7-9

CDR3: CASSLVVDRTYEQYF
DNA: TGTGCCAGCAGCTTAGTAGTGGACAGGACCTACGAGCAGTACTTC
D: TRBD1
size: NA
J: TRBJ2-7
V: TRBV7-8

CDR3: CASSYSGTDTQYF
DNA: TGTGCCAGCAGCTACTCGGGCACAGATACGCAGTATTTT
D: NA
size: NA
J: TRBJ2-3
V: TRBV7-9

CDR3: CAAGSGREAKNIQYF
DNA: TGTGCCGCCGGGAGCGGGAGGGAAGCCAAAAACATTCAGTACTTC
D: TRBD2
size: NA
J: TRBJ2-4
V: TRBV9

CDR3: CASSPDRGHEKLFF
DNA: TGTGCCAGCAGCCCGGACAGGGGGCATGAAAAACTGTTTTTT
D: TRBD1
size: NA
J: TRBJ1-4
V: TRBV11-1

CDR3: CASSMGGNSNQPQHF
DNA: TGTGCCAGTAGTATGGGTGGGAATAGCAATCAGCCCCAGCATTTT
D: NA
size: NA
J: TRBJ1-5
V: TRBV19

CDR3: CASSLVGPGFDEQYF
DNA: TGTGCCAGCAGCTTGGTAGGACCGGGGTTCGACGAGCAGTACTTC
D: NA
size: NA
J: TRBJ2-7
V: TRBV5-6

CDR3: CASSLGQVGSGEQYF
DNA: TGTGCCAGCAGCTTGGGACAGGTCGGCTCGGGCGAGCAGTACTTC
D: TRBD1
size: NA
J: TRBJ2-7
V: TRBV7-9

CDR3: CASSFGGASNQPQHF
DNA: TGTGCCAGCAGTTTTGGGGGGGCAAGCAATCAGCCCCAGCATTTT
D: NA
size: NA
J: TRBJ1-5
V: TRBV27

CDR3: CAWTPGQLAKNIQYF
DNA: TGTGCCTGGACTCCGGGACAACTAGCCAAAAACATTCAGTACTTC
D: NA
size: NA
J: TRBJ2-4
V: TRBV30

CDR3: CASSGPNYGYTF
DNA: TGTGCCAGCAGCGGACCAAACTATGGCTACACCTTC
D: NA
size: NA
J: TRBJ1-2
V: TRBV6-1

CDR3: CASKRGYSYEQYF
DNA: TGCGCCAGCAAGCGGGGGTACTCCTACGAGCAGTACTTC
D: TRBD2
size: NA
J: TRBJ2-7
V: TRBV5-1

CDR3: CASSLGGNTEAFF
DNA: TGTGCCAGCAGTTTAGGGGGGAACACTGAAGCTTTCTTT
D: NA
size: once
J: TRBJ1-1
V: TRBV28

CDR3: CASCETATNEKLFF
DNA: TGTGCCAGCTGTGAAACGGCAACTAATGAAAAACTGTTTTTT
D: NA
size: NA
J: TRBJ1-4
V: TRBV2